This entry concerns a single T cell receptor beta chain. Its target antigen remains unknown. Qualities for individual bases were not recorded, and no much larger clone is one base off. The CDR3 contains 16 residues, cysteine and phenylalanine counted. The only DNA kept is the CDR3, 48 bases in frame from the first base. CDR1 and CDR2 were assigned from the germline V gene as SGDLS and YYNGEE. V is shortened by 3 bases, J by 4 bases, and the region joining them spans 18 bases. The CDR3 regions of human TCRbeta chains were analyzed by immunosequencing. For the original study's pipeline: TCRs in the repertoires were compared against a reference library of SARS-CoV-2-specific TCRs that had been generated with the MIRA antigen-specificity platform. Breadth meant the fraction of unique TCRs that were SARS-CoV-2-associated, whereas depth meant the fraction of total T cells that were SARS-CoV-2-associated. Using the MIRA data, each spike-specific TCR was assigned both to the spike region to which the TCR was reactive and to a CD4 or CD8 class. Log10-transformed breadth and depth values were compared by one-way ANOVA with Sidak's multiple comparisons tests. TCRdb took this table from immuneACCESS and kept in-frame rearrangements with V and J called. Such tables lack part of the clones; where checked against another copy, unresolved V genes explain under half of the gap, and the rest is unexplained. That table supplies the V and J calls and clone size; D and trimming were determined from the DNA. Counted in this sample were about 140,000 clones; approximately 90% of them appeared once. 1.6% of the sample comes from the top ten.

In light of the paper, this sample's time point label describes: baseline before first vaccination. The vaccinee samples were drawn from two UK trials, COV001 and COV002, one of which was a single-blind randomized controlled phase 2/3 trial testing AZD1222 (ChAdOx1 nCoV-19) in healthy adults. For TCRbeta chain sequencing, PBMC samples were collected from trial participants at day 0 and at day 28 after the second dose. The data were taken from a study of T cell responses to AZD1222 COVID-19 vaccine (dated by TCRdb to the early 2020s). Concerning the study at large: AZD1222 recipients with second doses at about 4 weeks or about 12 weeks were pooled, because spike-specific TCR depth and breadth did not differ between schedules. TCR sequencing covered approximately 230 trial participants: 200 to 220 given two doses of AZD1222 and 26 given two doses of MenACWY control vaccine. Trial participants were enrolled by age into subgroups of 18-55, 56-69 and 70-plus years, and around 150, 28 and 57 TCR-sequenced participants, respectively, were included in these subgroups.

Study-level results and caveats: Most participants were white British and females outnumbered males, and the authors suggested that clonal diversity may have been underestimated. Spike-specific TCR breadth and depth rose significantly after two AZD1222 doses compared with day 0 and with MenACWY recipients. Vaccine-associated CD4 TCRs spanned the whole spike protein, with dominant responses in regions 160-218 and 743-854. Only five or six AZD1222 recipients were SARS-CoV-2 seropositive at baseline, limiting conclusions about previously exposed vaccinees. The 56-69-year group was small, and its depth increase did not reach significance, likely because of low power. Reportedly, close to half of the unique spike-specific TCRs recognized epitopes lying outside the regions that are mutated in the B.1.351 and B.1.1.7 variants. No day 14 peak-response samples were available, so repertoires were characterized only after the peak T cell response.

The sequencing here drew on peripheral blood, taken on day 0 of AZD1222 vaccination. The sequence was obtained from an adult in good health. Recombination connected TRBV9 to TRBJ2-3; 6 matching bases give a weak D call of TRBD1. The nucleotide sequence is TGTGCCAGCAGCGCGGCCCAGGGGTCTAGGGCAGATACGCAGTATTTT. It is translated as CASSAAQGSRADTQYF.